The 12 T cell receptor beta chains in this list originate from one sample, sequenced in a study of glioma-infiltrating T cells (dated by TCRdb to about 2016). Instrument used: Illumina MiSeq. TCR alpha and beta CDR3 regions were amplified with the iRepertoire nested amplicon-rescue multiplex PCR (arm-PCR) platform from RNA. TCRdb passed the public sequencing reads through fastp at Q25 and MiXCR, retaining productive beta sequences. Merged by CDR3 protein, the rows form single entries marked with the most common genes and DNA. Counted in this sample were about 180,000 distinct CDR3 sequences; around 40% of them appeared once. The ten largest clones add up to over 4% of the sample. Specimen: glioma tissue, nonneoplastic brain tissue, or PBMCs (not recorded which). These receptors were obtained from a human donor with low-grade glioma or glioblastoma, undergoing nonglioma brain surgery, or in good health (not recorded which).

With regard to this clonotype: It is likely a read error, because the conserved phenylalanine at the end of the CDR3 is missing. The chain carries TRBV2 and TRBJ2-7; 8 nucleotides agree with TRBD1. Germline CDR1 is SNHLY and CDR2 is FYNNEI. The J segment lost 1 base and the V segment lost 7 bases, leaving 15 bases of the junction unmatched. This CDR3 has 17 residues. CDR3 sequence (DNA): TGTGCCAGCACTCACCAGGGGGCGCGGCAAGATTCCTACGAGCAGTACCTC. Protein product: CASTHQGARQDSYEQYL.

The genes are TRBV3-1 and TRBJ2-5; D call uncertain. The CDR3 loop spans 12 amino acids. Germline loops: CDR1 LGHDT, CDR2 YNNKEL (reference sequence). Trimming pared 0 bases from V and 5 bases from J, leaving 4 bases between. CDR3 protein: CASSQEAETQYF. DNA of the CDR3: TGTGCCAGCAGCCAAGAAGCTGAGACCCAGTACTTC.

The genes are TRBV29-1 and TRBJ1-2; D is perhaps TRBD1 (6 bases). Germline V gives CDR1 SQVTM, CDR2 ANQGSEA. Trimming removed 8 bases from V and 6 bases from J, with 13 bases in between. CDR3 length: 11 amino acids. The CDR3 here is CSIGGGDGYTF. DNA for the CDR3: TGCAGCATAGGAGGGGGGGATGGCTACACCTTC.

This clonotype has at least ten counts. The V gene is TRBV7-8, the J gene TRBJ1-1; the D is unclear. CDR1 SGHVS and CDR2 FQNEAQ come from the germline V gene. The CDR3 runs to 16 residues. V lost 6 bases, J lost 1 base, and 18 bases lay in between. This chain's CDR3 is CASSLSSDLPNTEAFF. The DNA of the CDR3 is TGTGCCAGCAGTTTGTCTTCGGATCTCCCGAACACTGAAGCTTTCTTT.

The chain recombines TRBV18 with TRBJ2-2; D is unresolved. The CDR3 has 15 amino acids. The germline V and J ends were trimmed by 1 base and 3 bases, with 9 bases remaining between them. Germline V gene lookup returns CDR1 KGHSH and CDR2 LQKENI. The CDR3 coding sequence is TGTGCCAGCTCACCACAACCGACGGACACCGGGGAGCTGTTTTTT. Translation: CASSPQPTDTGELFF.

There are many counts of this clonotype. V usage is TRBV20-1 and J usage is TRBJ2-7; TRBD2 aligns across 12 bases. Germline CDR1 is DFQATT and CDR2 is SNEGSKA (reference sequence). The CDR3 loop spans 14 amino acids. Unmatched junction bases numbered 4, after V lost 5 bases and J lost 2 bases. CDR3 sequence reads: CSAYSSGRAYEQYF. Written as DNA, the CDR3 is TGCAGTGCTTATTCTAGCGGGAGGGCCTACGAGCAGTACTTC.

The chain carries TRBV19 and TRBJ2-7; D is uncertain. Trimming removed 5 bases from V and 2 bases from J, with 13 bases in between. This CDR3 region has 14 residues. Germline V lookup: CDR1 LNHDA, CDR2 SQIVND (reference sequence). Here the CDR3 reads CASSRDTRAYEQYF. In DNA, the CDR3 is TGTGCCAGTAGTCGCGATACACGGGCCTACGAGCAGTACTTC.

The chain recombines TRBV27 with TRBJ1-4; D remains ambiguous. The germline V and J ends were trimmed by 6 bases and 7 bases, with 15 bases remaining between them. Germline V lookup: CDR1 MNHEY, CDR2 SMNVEV (reference sequence). The CDR3 length is 14 residues. CDR3 residues: CASRMGGLSEKLFF. CDR3 DNA: TGTGCCAGCAGGATGGGAGGTCTAAGTGAAAAACTGTTTTTT.

This clonotype was observed at least ten times. The chain joins TRBV28 to TRBJ1-2; D unresolved. V was pared by 2 bases and J by 4 bases, with 11 bases between. This CDR3 comprises 14 residues. Germline CDR1 and CDR2: MDHEN and SYDVKM. CDR3 sequence (DNA): TGTGCCAGCAGTTTAAACACCGAGATCTATGGCTACACCTTC. This translates into CASSLNTEIYGYTF.

Many counts were recorded for this clonotype. The CDR3 reads CASSFSGTSDEQFF. CDR3 nucleotide sequence: TGTGCCAGCAGCTTCTCCGGGACTAGCGATGAGCAGTTCTTC. The V call is TRBV7-8, the J call TRBJ2-1; 10 positions match TRBD2. This CDR3 has 14 residues. Unmatched junction bases numbered 4, after V lost 3 bases and J lost 8 bases. Per the germline V gene, CDR1 is SGHVS and CDR2 is FQNEAQ. The full variable domain, completed using reference TRBV7-8 and TRBJ2-1, is GAGVSQSPRYKVAKRGQDVALRCDPISGHVSLFWYQQALGQGPEFLTYFQNEAQLDKSGLPSDRFFAERPEGSVSTLKIQRTQQEDSAVYLCASSFSGTSDEQFFGPGTRLTVL.

The chain couples TRBV2 to TRBJ2-7; D may be TRBD1 (6 bases). The V end was cut by 6 bases, the J end by 5 bases, with 17 bases between. The CDR3 covers 14 residues. CDR1 and CDR2 (germline): SNHLY, FYNNEI. The CDR3 loop reads CASRSDRKPNEQYF. In DNA form, the CDR3 reads TGTGCCAGCAGGTCAGACAGGAAACCGAACGAGCAGTACTTC.

On this clonotype: This may be a read error, as it is one base from a much larger clone. No conserved phenylalanine or tryptophan ends this CDR3, so it is likely a read error. This chain links TRBV29-1 with TRBJ1-1; weak D call: TRBD1 (5 bases). Germline values: CDR1 SQVTM, CDR2 ANQGSEA. This CDR3 has 13 amino acids. V was trimmed by 2 bases and J by 3 bases, leaving 10 bases between them. CDR3 sequence reads: CSVEQQGDTEAFS. In DNA, the CDR3 is TGCAGCGTTGAACAGCAAGGGGACACTGAAGCTTTCTCT.